The rows below give T cell receptor beta chains drawn from one sample of a study of radiation and T cells in renal cell carcinoma. TCRdb's table, derived via immunoSEQ multiplex PCR, lists solely in-frame clones and lacks some. Of some 150,000 clones listed, 86% are singletons. Material: blood, obtained from a patient whose treatment included radiotherapy and nephrectomy. The source of these receptors is a woman aged 45-60 years with renal cell carcinoma. Both conserved end residues are part of each CDR3. A D gene is named only where the DNA matches it firmly. The size field is filled for only some rows; it gives once, few, many or a size class.

D gene	clone size	V gene	J gene	CDR3 DNA	CDR3 protein
TRBD2	.	TRBV6-5	TRBJ2-5	TGTGCCAGCAGACCTAGCGGGGGCGGTGAGACCCAGTACTTC	CASRPSGGGETQYF
.	.	TRBV7-3	TRBJ2-5	TGTGCCAGCAGCCAAGGTCCCCCTGGCGGCCAAGAGACCCAGTACTTC	CASSQGPPGGQETQYF
TRBD1	few	TRBV18	TRBJ1-1	TGTGCCAGCTCAACAGGGGGTCCCAACACTGAAGCTTTCTTT	CASSTGGPNTEAFF
TRBD1	.	TRBV28	TRBJ1-2	TGTGCCAGCAGTTTTGGGAGGGGGCGCGACTATGGCTACACCTTC	CASSFGRGRDYGYTF
.	.	TRBV18	TRBJ2-2	TGTGCCAGCTCAGACTCGCTAGGCTCCGGGGAGCTGTTTTTT	CASSDSLGSGELFF
.	.	TRBV7-2	TRBJ2-7	TGTGCCAGCAGCCACGGGAACTACGAGCAGTACTTC	CASSHGNYEQYF
.	.	TRBV7-2	TRBJ1-5	TGTGCCAGCAGTACCCGGGGGGGTCAGCCCCAGCATTTT	CASSTRGGQPQHF
TRBD2	.	TRBV6-6	TRBJ2-1	TGTGCCAGCAGTTACCCAAGCGGGATGGGCAATGAGCAGTTCTTC	CASSYPSGMGNEQFF
TRBD1	.	TRBV18	TRBJ1-1	TGTGCCAGCTCACCGACAGGGCCCATGAACACTGAAGCTTTCTTT	CASSPTGPMNTEAFF
TRBD2	.	TRBV5-1	TRBJ2-1	TGCGCCAGCAGCTTGTGGCGGGGGGATTGGGAGCAGTTCTTC	CASSLWRGDWEQFF
TRBD1	.	TRBV7-6	TRBJ1-4	TGTGCCAGCGGGAGGGACAGGTACAATGAAAAACTGTTTTTT	CASGRDRYNEKLFF
TRBD1	.	TRBV5-8	TRBJ2-4	TGTGCCAGCAGCCTGGACAGGGGAAGGGACATTCAGTACTTC	CASSLDRGRDIQYF
.	.	TRBV28	TRBJ1-2	TGTGCCAGCAGTTTATACAGCCCCACTGATGGCTACACCTTC	CASSLYSPTDGYTF
TRBD1	.	TRBV23-1	TRBJ1-6	TGCGCCAGCAAACCGGGACAGGGTTTTTCACCCCTCCACTTT	CASKPGQGFSPLHF
.	.	TRBV15	TRBJ1-2	TGTGCCACCAGCAGAGACGGCGCGGGCTATGGCTACACCTTC	CATSRDGAGYGYTF
TRBD2	.	TRBV5-1	TRBJ2-2	TGCGCCAGCAGCTTGACTAGCGGGAGCAGGACCGGGGAGCTGTTTTTT	CASSLTSGSRTGELFF
.	.	TRBV5-1	TRBJ2-7	TGCGCCAGCAGCCCCGAGGGAGCCGAGTACGAGCAGTACTTC	CASSPEGAEYEQYF
.	few	TRBV5-1	TRBJ1-1	TGCGCCAGCAGCTTGGTGGGGGAGACTGAAGCTTTCTTT	CASSLVGETEAFF
.	.	TRBV5-4	TRBJ2-6	TGTGCCAGCAGCTTGGAGTCCTCTGGGGCCAACGTCCTGACTTTC	CASSLESSGANVLTF
.	.	TRBV9	TRBJ2-7	TGTGCCAGCAGCGTAGGGGCAGGTTTTGCCTACGAGCAGTACTTC	CASSVGAGFAYEQYF
TRBD1	.	TRBV5-1	TRBJ2-6	TGCGCCAGCGGACAGGGGGCAACAGGGGCCAACGTCCTGACTTTC	CASGQGATGANVLTF
.	.	TRBV5-1	TRBJ2-3	TGCGCCAGCGGCCCGGGGGGCGCGGATACGCAGTATTTT	CASGPGGADTQYF
.	.	TRBV5-6	TRBJ2-7	TGTGCCAGCAGCTGGGGGACGGATGCCTACGAGCAGTACTTC	CASSWGTDAYEQYF
.	.	TRBV27	TRBJ1-1	TGTGCCAGCAGTCCTCGACAGCCTGCGGAAGCTTTCTTT	CASSPRQPAEAFF